This is a list of T cell receptor beta chains from one sample in a study of blood T cell repertoires in COVID-19. Method: immunoSEQ multiplex PCR; TCRdb's copy keeps in-frame clones and lacks some. The table has 300,000 to 400,000 clones, about 90% seen once. Material for sequencing was peripheral blood. The receptors shown here come from a woman aged 55-70 years with COVID-19, enrolled during active disease. Both conserved end residues are part of each CDR3.

J: TRBJ1-2
length: 15
V: TRBV6-5
CDR3: CASSYSREGPLGYTF

J: TRBJ2-1
length: 14
V: TRBV7-3
CDR3: CASSSGGNYNEQFF

J: TRBJ2-7
length: 15
V: TRBV9
CDR3: CASSGGLAGPYEQYF

J: TRBJ1-2
length: 14
V: TRBV29-1
CDR3: CSVISEVSYYGYTF

J: TRBJ2-1
length: 11
V: TRBV18
CDR3: CASTSSVEQFF

J: TRBJ1-1
length: 14
V: TRBV3-1/TRBV3-2
CDR3: CASSQDLRGTEAFF

J: TRBJ2-5
length: 16
V: TRBV9
CDR3: CASSVGASGGEETQYF

J: TRBJ1-1
length: 19
V: TRBV29-1
CDR3: CSTYPPRQGARGMNTEAFF

J: TRBJ2-2
length: 16
V: TRBV5-1
CDR3: CASSETGTGGTGELFF

J: TRBJ2-7
length: 15
V: TRBV27
CDR3: CASSPSDREGPEQYF

J: TRBJ1-5
length: 13
V: TRBV30
CDR3: CAWGAGGNQPQHF

J: TRBJ1-2
length: 14
V: TRBV6-6
CDR3: CASSGRQESYGYTF

J: TRBJ2-7
length: 16
V: TRBV10-3
CDR3: CAISDPGTGVGYEQYF

J: TRBJ1-3
length: 15
V: TRBV9
CDR3: CASSTAGGSGNTIYF

J: TRBJ1-5
length: 15
V: TRBV28
CDR3: CASSSRTGNRQPQHF

J: TRBJ1-1
length: 13
V: TRBV29-1
CDR3: CSVEGTGGTEAFF

J: TRBJ1-6
length: 13
V: TRBV6-6
CDR3: CASSPRGGSPLHF

J: TRBJ1-3
length: 16
V: TRBV5-4
CDR3: CASSLVTGKSGNTIYF

J: TRBJ2-3
length: 15
V: TRBV27
CDR3: CASSPWDRDTDTQYF

J: TRBJ1-5
length: 15
V: TRBV4-1
CDR3: CASSRTVLSNQPQHF

J: TRBJ1-1
length: 15
V: TRBV7-3
CDR3: CASSPTGTLNTEAFF

J: TRBJ1-2
length: 13
V: TRBV28
CDR3: CASRDRGQYGYTF

J: TRBJ2-7
length: 14
V: TRBV11-2
CDR3: CASSLVSVTYEQYF